This is a list of T cell receptor beta chains from one sample in a study of T cell responses to AZD1222 COVID-19 vaccine. The repertoire was sequenced with immunoSEQ multiplex PCR; TCRdb's copy has only in-frame clones and lacks some. The sample includes about 150,000 clones, roughly nine tenths of them seen just once. Material: peripheral blood, obtained 28 days after the second AZD1222 dose. These receptors all come from an adult who received the AZD1222 COVID-19 vaccine. The CDR3 runs from the conserved cysteine through the conserved F or W. The order of the fields is V gene, J gene, D gene, clone size, CDR3 protein, CDR3 DNA. D genes are given only for firm matches. Clone size, where shown, is once, few, many, or a class for clones that have expanded.

V: TRBV6-2/TRBV6-3
J: TRBJ2-7
D: NA
size: few
CDR3: CASSPPWTRSSYEQYF
DNA: TGTGCCAGCAGCCCCCCTTGGACCCGGAGCTCCTACGAGCAGTACTTC

V: TRBV27
J: TRBJ2-1
D: NA
size: few
CDR3: CASSLYGGGTDGKVWGQFF
DNA: TGTGCCAGCAGTTTATATGGCGGTGGAACCGATGGGAAAGTTTGGGGGCAGTTCTTC

V: TRBV7-9
J: TRBJ2-1
D: TRBD2
size: once
CDR3: CASSFPGLAGGTEQFF
DNA: TGTGCCAGCAGCTTTCCCGGACTAGCGGGAGGCACTGAGCAGTTCTTC

V: TRBV29-1
J: TRBJ2-7
D: NA
size: NA
CDR3: CSVSPTGADEQYF
DNA: TGCAGCGTTAGCCCCACGGGGGCTGACGAGCAGTACTTC

V: TRBV3-1/TRBV3-2
J: TRBJ2-7
D: TRBD1
size: NA
CDR3: CASSPLGRDRYDEQYF
DNA: TGTGCCAGCAGCCCGTTGGGTCGGGACAGGTACGACGAGCAGTACTTC

V: TRBV4-1
J: TRBJ2-1
D: NA
size: NA
CDR3: CASSQIGGRDEQFF
DNA: TGCGCCAGCAGCCAGATCGGCGGGCGGGATGAGCAGTTCTTC

V: TRBV11-3
J: TRBJ2-2
D: TRBD1
size: NA
CDR3: CASSRGPGGSTGELFF
DNA: TGTGCCAGCAGTCGTGGGCCAGGGGGTAGCACCGGGGAGCTGTTTTTT

V: TRBV7-9
J: TRBJ1-5
D: TRBD1
size: NA
CDR3: CASSYDRESNQPQHF
DNA: TGTGCCAGCAGCTACGACAGGGAAAGCAATCAGCCCCAGCATTTT

V: TRBV12-3/TRBV12-4
J: TRBJ2-2
D: NA
size: NA
CDR3: CASSLMLSGELFF
DNA: TGTGCCAGCAGTTTAATGTTATCCGGGGAGCTGTTTTTT

V: TRBV5-8
J: TRBJ1-2
D: TRBD1
size: NA
CDR3: CASSLSGQSLNYGYTF
DNA: TGTGCCAGCAGCTTATCGGGACAGAGCCTTAACTATGGCTACACCTTC

V: TRBV5-1
J: TRBJ1-5
D: TRBD1
size: NA
CDR3: CASSLGQGNSNQPQHF
DNA: TGCGCCAGCAGCCTTGGACAGGGGAATAGCAATCAGCCCCAGCATTTT

V: TRBV27
J: TRBJ2-7
D: NA
size: once
CDR3: CASSHRGTYYEQYF
DNA: TGTGCCAGCAGTCACAGAGGCACTTACTACGAGCAGTACTTC

V: TRBV19
J: TRBJ1-1
D: NA
size: NA
CDR3: CASRPSGGYTEAFF
DNA: TGTGCCAGTAGGCCCTCGGGGGGCTACACTGAAGCTTTCTTT

V: TRBV7-9
J: TRBJ2-7
D: NA
size: NA
CDR3: CASSKSHDGSSSYEQYF
DNA: TGTGCCAGCAGCAAGAGTCACGACGGGTCATCCTCCTACGAGCAGTACTTC

V: TRBV3-1/TRBV3-2
J: TRBJ2-1
D: NA
size: NA
CDR3: CASSHVAGGGANEQFF
DNA: TGTGCCAGCAGCCACGTCGCAGGCGGGGGCGCCAATGAGCAGTTCTTC

V: TRBV4-3
J: TRBJ2-3
D: TRBD2
size: NA
CDR3: CASSQTLAGGADTQYF
DNA: TGCGCCAGCAGCCAGACTTTAGCGGGAGGTGCAGATACGCAGTATTTT

V: TRBV2
J: TRBJ1-2
D: NA
size: NA
CDR3: CARGTLRGYTF
DNA: TGTGCCAGAGGGACCCTCAGGGGCTACACCTTC

V: TRBV3-1/TRBV3-2
J: TRBJ2-5
D: TRBD1
size: NA
CDR3: CASSRGQGETQYF
DNA: TGTGCCAGCAGCCGCGGACAGGGGGAGACCCAGTACTTC

V: TRBV19
J: TRBJ1-1
D: NA
size: NA
CDR3: CASSSRANTEAFF
DNA: TGTGCCAGTAGTTCCCGGGCCAACACTGAAGCTTTCTTT

V: TRBV20-1
J: TRBJ1-3
D: NA
size: NA
CDR3: CSASGGFNTIYF
DNA: TGCAGTGCTAGTGGGGGGTTTAACACCATATATTTT

V: TRBV7-6
J: TRBJ1-3
D: NA
size: NA
CDR3: CASSLDTVSGNTIYF
DNA: TGTGCCAGCAGCTTAGATACAGTCTCTGGAAACACCATATATTTT

V: TRBV2
J: TRBJ2-6
D: NA
size: NA
CDR3: CASTPRRRSGANVLTF
DNA: TGTGCCAGCACCCCGCGCAGGCGCTCTGGGGCCAACGTCCTGACTTTC

V: TRBV6-5
J: TRBJ1-1
D: NA
size: once
CDR3: CASRGEGGTAEAFF
DNA: TGTGCCAGCAGGGGGGAAGGGGGGACCGCTGAAGCTTTCTTT

V: TRBV7-3
J: TRBJ2-2
D: NA
size: few
CDR3: CASSLQRNTGELFF
DNA: TGTGCCAGCAGCTTACAACGGAACACCGGGGAGCTGTTTTTT

V: TRBV6-5
J: TRBJ1-1
D: NA
size: NA
CDR3: CASSYLGGSTEAFF
DNA: TGTGCCAGCAGTTACCTGGGCGGGTCCACTGAAGCTTTCTTT

V: TRBV7-5
J: TRBJ1-3
D: NA
size: NA
CDR3: CARSLWRLRQDGGNTIYF
DNA: TGTGCCAGAAGCTTATGGCGTCTTCGCCAGGATGGGGGAAACACCATATATTTT

V: TRBV10-3
J: TRBJ1-1
D: TRBD1
size: NA
CDR3: CAISGTGALNTEAFF
DNA: TGTGCCATCAGTGGGACAGGGGCTTTGAACACTGAAGCTTTCTTT

V: TRBV4-1
J: TRBJ1-1
D: TRBD1
size: NA
CDR3: CASSQVWWDRRNTEAFF
DNA: TGCGCCAGCAGCCAAGTGTGGTGGGACAGGCGGAACACTGAAGCTTTCTTT

V: TRBV30
J: TRBJ2-1
D: NA
size: once
CDR3: CAWSPVNEQFF
DNA: TGTGCCTGGAGTCCGGTCAATGAGCAGTTCTTC

V: TRBV5-4
J: TRBJ2-1
D: NA
size: NA
CDR3: CASSQERGYNEQFF
DNA: TGTGCCAGCAGCCAGGAACGTGGCTACAATGAGCAGTTCTTC

V: TRBV28
J: TRBJ2-3
D: TRBD1
size: NA
CDR3: CASSRDRATDTQYF
DNA: TGTGCCAGCAGTCGGGACAGGGCAACAGATACGCAGTATTTT

V: TRBV4-2
J: TRBJ1-1
D: NA
size: once
CDR3: CASSQGPPSSRRAEAFF
DNA: TGTGCCAGCAGCCAAGGCCCACCTTCTTCAAGGAGGGCTGAAGCTTTCTTT

V: TRBV15
J: TRBJ1-4
D: NA
size: NA
CDR3: CATSRERSEKLFF
DNA: TGTGCCACCAGCAGAGAGAGGAGCGAAAAACTGTTTTTT

V: TRBV18
J: TRBJ1-2
D: NA
size: NA
CDR3: CASSLLETRGHYGYTF
DNA: TGTGCCAGCTCACTACTAGAGACGCGGGGGCACTATGGCTACACCTTC

V: TRBV7-8
J: TRBJ2-2
D: NA
size: NA
CDR3: CASSLDWQTGELFF
DNA: TGTGCCAGCAGCTTAGATTGGCAGACCGGGGAGCTGTTTTTT

V: TRBV5-1
J: TRBJ2-2
D: NA
size: NA
CDR3: CASSLGGSTGELFF
DNA: TGCGCCAGCAGCTTGGGAGGGAGCACCGGGGAGCTGTTTTTT

V: TRBV5-6
J: TRBJ2-5
D: TRBD1
size: NA
CDR3: CASSLDRGRETQYF
DNA: TGTGCCAGCAGCTTGGACAGGGGGCGGGAGACCCAGTACTTC

V: TRBV3-1/TRBV3-2
J: TRBJ2-7
D: TRBD1
size: NA
CDR3: CASSHLQGHEGQYF
DNA: TGTGCCAGCAGCCATCTACAGGGGCACGAGGGGCAGTACTTC

V: TRBV6-5
J: TRBJ1-2
D: TRBD1
size: NA
CDR3: CASTRDSYGYTF
DNA: TGTGCCAGCACCCGGGACAGCTATGGCTACACCTTC

V: TRBV5-6
J: TRBJ1-2
D: NA
size: once
CDR3: CASSLASWDGYTF
DNA: TGTGCCAGCAGCTTGGCCTCTTGGGATGGCTACACCTTC

V: TRBV4-2
J: TRBJ1-4
D: TRBD1
size: NA
CDR3: CASSQDLQGAGNEKLFF
DNA: TGTGCCAGCAGCCAAGATTTGCAGGGGGCGGGTAATGAAAAACTGTTTTTT

V: TRBV29-1
J: TRBJ1-1
D: NA
size: NA
CDR3: CSVDRTGSTEAFF
DNA: TGCAGCGTTGATCGGACTGGTAGCACTGAAGCTTTCTTT

V: TRBV6-1
J: TRBJ2-4
D: TRBD1
size: NA
CDR3: CASSEQGARANIQYF
DNA: TGTGCCAGCAGTGAACAGGGGGCGCGGGCAAACATTCAGTACTTC

V: TRBV3-1/TRBV3-2
J: TRBJ1-4
D: NA
size: NA
CDR3: CASSQSTGLTNEKLFF
DNA: TGTGCCAGCAGCCAATCCACGGGGTTGACTAATGAAAAACTGTTTTTT

V: TRBV19
J: TRBJ1-1
D: NA
size: NA
CDR3: CASSIWFDTEAFF
DNA: TGTGCCAGTAGTATCTGGTTTGACACTGAAGCTTTCTTT

V: TRBV6-6
J: TRBJ2-7
D: TRBD1
size: NA
CDR3: CATSTGSSYEQYF
DNA: TGTGCCACCTCGACAGGGAGCTCCTACGAGCAGTACTTC

V: TRBV19
J: TRBJ2-7
D: NA
size: NA
CDR3: CASGRGGDYEQYF
DNA: TGTGCCAGTGGAAGGGGGGGGGACTACGAGCAGTACTTC

V: TRBV21-1
J: TRBJ2-5
D: NA
size: NA
CDR3: CASSQRDRGTPQETQYF
DNA: TGTGCCAGCAGCCAAAGGGACAGGGGTACCCCCCAAGAGACCCAGTACTTC

V: TRBV7-9
J: TRBJ2-7
D: TRBD1
size: NA
CDR3: CASSLVAGGPYEQYF
DNA: TGTGCCAGCAGCTTAGTGGCAGGGGGTCCCTACGAGCAGTACTTC

V: TRBV5-1
J: TRBJ1-4
D: NA
size: NA
CDR3: CASSPGATNEKLFF
DNA: TGCGCCAGCAGCCCAGGCGCAACTAATGAAAAACTGTTTTTT

V: TRBV4-1
J: TRBJ1-5
D: NA
size: NA
CDR3: CASSHPWAANSNQPQHF
DNA: TGCGCCAGCAGCCATCCCTGGGCTGCGAATAGCAATCAGCCCCAGCATTTT

V: TRBV7-2
J: TRBJ2-7
D: NA
size: NA
CDR3: CASSLRYEQYF
DNA: TGTGCCAGCAGCTTACGGTACGAGCAGTACTTC